Listed below are T cell receptor beta chains from one sample, sequenced in a study of blood T cell repertoires in COVID-19. Generated by immunoSEQ multiplex PCR, the TCRdb table keeps only in-frame clones and is missing some. The table lists about 90,000 clones, 90% of them singletons. The sample taken for sequencing was peripheral blood. All receptors come from a man aged 45-60 years with acute or convalescent COVID-19. The CDR3 runs from the conserved cysteine through the conserved F or W. A D gene is named only where the DNA matches it firmly. A row's size may be missing; if present it is once, few, many or a size class.

v_gene: TRBV6-4
j_gene: TRBJ2-2
abundance: .
d_gene: TRBD2
CDR3aa: CASSRLAGSGELFF
CDR3nt: TGTGCCAGCAGTCGACTAGCGGGGTCCGGGGAGCTGTTTTTT

v_gene: TRBV7-9
j_gene: TRBJ1-5
abundance: .
d_gene: TRBD1
CDR3aa: CASSLSGTGGFDQPQHF
CDR3nt: TGTGCCAGCAGCTTATCCGGGACAGGGGGCTTCGATCAGCCCCAGCATTTT

v_gene: TRBV7-8
j_gene: TRBJ1-6
abundance: .
d_gene: .
CDR3aa: CASSLAAGDLNSPLHF
CDR3nt: TGTGCCAGCAGCTTAGCGGCGGGAGACCTTAATTCACCCCTCCACTTT

v_gene: TRBV14
j_gene: TRBJ1-1
abundance: .
d_gene: .
CDR3aa: CASSKRTGLAFF
CDR3nt: TGTGCCAGCAGCAAAAGGACGGGATTGGCTTTCTTT

v_gene: TRBV29-1
j_gene: TRBJ2-3
abundance: .
d_gene: .
CDR3aa: CSVEGLASTDTQYF
CDR3nt: TGCAGCGTTGAAGGACTGGCTAGCACAGATACGCAGTATTTT

v_gene: TRBV5-4
j_gene: TRBJ2-1
abundance: .
d_gene: TRBD2
CDR3aa: CASSPQSGRAPYNEQFF
CDR3nt: TGTGCCAGCAGCCCCCAAAGCGGGAGGGCCCCCTACAATGAGCAGTTCTTC

v_gene: TRBV6-1
j_gene: TRBJ2-7
abundance: .
d_gene: .
CDR3aa: CASSEAGASSYEQYF
CDR3nt: TGTGCCAGCAGTGAAGCGGGAGCGAGCTCCTACGAGCAGTACTTC

v_gene: TRBV30
j_gene: TRBJ1-4
abundance: .
d_gene: .
CDR3aa: CAWSVRGSEKLFF
CDR3nt: TGTGCCTGGAGTGTAAGAGGGAGTGAAAAACTGTTTTTT

v_gene: TRBV6-2/TRBV6-3
j_gene: TRBJ2-3
abundance: .
d_gene: .
CDR3aa: CASSYYGASTDTQYF
CDR3nt: TGTGCCAGCAGTTACTATGGAGCTAGCACAGATACGCAGTATTTT

v_gene: TRBV10-2
j_gene: TRBJ1-2
abundance: .
d_gene: .
CDR3aa: CASSVDLTGNYGYTF
CDR3nt: TGCGCCAGCAGTGTCGACCTAACAGGGAACTATGGCTACACCTTC

v_gene: TRBV4-3
j_gene: TRBJ1-1
abundance: .
d_gene: TRBD1
CDR3aa: CASSQETGGQGEAFF
CDR3nt: TGCGCCAGCAGCCAAGAGACAGGGGGACAGGGTGAAGCTTTCTTT

v_gene: TRBV7-9
j_gene: TRBJ1-4
abundance: .
d_gene: TRBD1
CDR3aa: CASRTGQGTNEKLFF
CDR3nt: TGTGCCAGCCGAACGGGACAGGGGACTAATGAAAAACTGTTTTTT

v_gene: TRBV2
j_gene: TRBJ1-1
abundance: .
d_gene: TRBD1
CDR3aa: CASRRAGTGNTEAFF
CDR3nt: TGTGCCAGCAGACGAGCCGGGACAGGCAACACTGAAGCTTTCTTT

v_gene: TRBV5-1
j_gene: TRBJ1-1
abundance: .
d_gene: .
CDR3aa: CASSPSGGATEAFF
CDR3nt: TGCGCCAGCAGTCCCTCGGGGGGAGCCACTGAAGCTTTCTTT

v_gene: TRBV25-1
j_gene: TRBJ2-3
abundance: .
d_gene: .
CDR3aa: CASSWVSAGQLDTDTQYF
CDR3nt: TGTGCCAGCTCCTGGGTGTCGGCGGGGCAATTGGACACAGATACGCAGTATTTT

v_gene: TRBV2
j_gene: TRBJ1-2
abundance: .
d_gene: TRBD1
CDR3aa: CASNRQGGGYGYTF
CDR3nt: TGTGCCAGCAATAGACAGGGAGGAGGCTATGGCTACACCTTC

v_gene: TRBV25-1
j_gene: TRBJ2-7
abundance: once
d_gene: TRBD1
CDR3aa: CASSGMTGTVSYEQYF
CDR3nt: TGTGCCAGCAGTGGAATGACCGGGACAGTGTCTTACGAGCAGTACTTC

v_gene: TRBV6-5
j_gene: TRBJ1-1
abundance: .
d_gene: TRBD1
CDR3aa: CASSYIQGARAFF
CDR3nt: TGTGCCAGCAGTTACATTCAGGGGGCAAGAGCTTTCTTT

v_gene: TRBV5-5
j_gene: TRBJ1-1
abundance: .
d_gene: TRBD1
CDR3aa: CASSLFSQGAPEAFF
CDR3nt: TGTGCCAGCAGCTTGTTCTCACAGGGGGCTCCTGAAGCTTTCTTT

v_gene: TRBV7-2
j_gene: TRBJ2-3
abundance: .
d_gene: TRBD2
CDR3aa: CASSLAGGPDADTQYF
CDR3nt: TGTGCCAGCAGCTTAGCGGGAGGGCCGGATGCAGATACGCAGTATTTT

v_gene: TRBV6-5
j_gene: TRBJ1-5
abundance: .
d_gene: TRBD1
CDR3aa: CASRRDRRNNQPQHF
CDR3nt: TGTGCCAGCAGAAGGGACAGGCGAAACAATCAGCCCCAGCATTTT

v_gene: TRBV7-7
j_gene: TRBJ2-5
abundance: .
d_gene: TRBD2
CDR3aa: CASSPRLAGAETQYF
CDR3nt: TGTGCCAGCAGCCCCCGACTAGCGGGAGCCGAGACCCAGTACTTC

v_gene: TRBV27
j_gene: TRBJ1-6
abundance: once
d_gene: .
CDR3aa: CASSLFRSTGAYNSPLHF
CDR3nt: TGTGCCAGCAGTTTGTTCAGGTCGACCGGCGCGTATAATTCACCCCTCCACTTT

v_gene: TRBV20-1
j_gene: TRBJ2-3
abundance: .
d_gene: TRBD2
CDR3aa: CSASPSGGTDTQYF
CDR3nt: TGCAGTGCTAGTCCTAGCGGAGGCACAGATACGCAGTATTTT

v_gene: TRBV14
j_gene: TRBJ2-1
abundance: .
d_gene: .
CDR3aa: CASSLSGTYNEQFF
CDR3nt: TGTGCCAGCAGCCTTAGCGGAACCTACAATGAGCAGTTCTTC

v_gene: TRBV6-2/TRBV6-3
j_gene: TRBJ2-1
abundance: .
d_gene: .
CDR3aa: CASSSSSYNEQFF
CDR3nt: TGTGCCAGCAGTTCCAGCTCCTACAATGAGCAGTTCTTC

v_gene: TRBV5-1
j_gene: TRBJ2-7
abundance: .
d_gene: .
CDR3aa: CASSPDGVKGQYF
CDR3nt: TGCGCCAGCAGCCCGGACGGGGTCAAAGGGCAGTACTTC

v_gene: TRBV3-1/TRBV3-2
j_gene: TRBJ1-2
abundance: .
d_gene: .
CDR3aa: CASSHSRGRGVGYTF
CDR3nt: TGTGCCAGCAGCCACTCTAGAGGACGGGGTGTCGGCTACACCTTC

v_gene: TRBV4-1
j_gene: TRBJ1-5
abundance: .
d_gene: TRBD1
CDR3aa: CASSQDIGGQGTWGYQPQHF
CDR3nt: TGCGCCAGCAGCCAAGATATCGGGGGACAGGGAACCTGGGGTTATCAGCCCCAGCATTTT

v_gene: TRBV2
j_gene: TRBJ2-6
abundance: .
d_gene: .
CDR3aa: CASSEAQGTNVLTF
CDR3nt: TGTGCCAGCAGTGAAGCACAGGGAACCAACGTCCTGACTTTC

v_gene: TRBV7-2
j_gene: TRBJ2-5
abundance: .
d_gene: .
CDR3aa: CANSLDIQETQYF
CDR3nt: TGTGCCAACAGCTTAGACATCCAAGAGACCCAGTACTTC

v_gene: TRBV24-1
j_gene: TRBJ2-1
abundance: .
d_gene: TRBD2
CDR3aa: CATSERTSGNINEQFF
CDR3nt: TGTGCCACCAGTGAAAGAACTAGCGGGAACATCAATGAGCAGTTCTTC

v_gene: TRBV30
j_gene: TRBJ2-1
abundance: .
d_gene: TRBD2
CDR3aa: CAWSAAGGTGGEQFF
CDR3nt: TGTGCCTGGAGTGCAGCGGGAGGGACGGGGGGTGAGCAGTTCTTC